The TCR beta chain described here comes from a study of cytomegalovirus exposure and HLA in healthy donors. PCR primers comprised 60 Vbeta and 13 Jbeta primers. Here immunoSEQ multiplex PCR was the method, and the copy in TCRdb shows in-frame clones only, minus some. Of some 150,000 clones listed, 80% are singletons. V was clipped by 5 bases and J by 2 bases; unmatched bases: 15. Germline V gene lookup returns CDR1 SGHNT and CDR2 YENEEA. The CDR3 runs to 19 residues. Sequencing used PBMCs. The chain combines TRBV11-3 with TRBJ1-3; 10 bases map to TRBD1. This clonotype originated in a man younger than 35 in good health and CMV-seropositive. CDR3 in amino acids: CASSPNSNRQGAAGNTIYF. Here the CDR3 DNA reads TGTGCCAGCAGCCCCAATTCCAACCGACAGGGGGCTGCTGGAAACACCATATATTTT.